The source of this T cell receptor (beta chain) is a study of Ad26.COV2.S vaccination and SARS-CoV-2 variants. Across the whole study: A COV1001 Ad26.COV2.S trial-arm participant provided the sample.

Indicated treatment: some 20 received Ad26.COV2.S at low or high dose, single or two shots; a few received placebo; per-sample allocation not given. Samples were taken on day 63 after the first vaccine or placebo injection. An Ad26 vector expressing Wuhan-strain SARS-CoV-2 spike constituted the vaccine. This table comes from immunoSEQ multiplex PCR, and its TCRdb copy is limited to in-frame clones, with some not included. This table holds 350,000 to 450,000 clones, around 92% found once. Germline lookup yields CDR1 SGHKS and CDR2 YYEKEE (reference sequence). The ends were cut back, 4 bases at V and 8 bases at J, with 7 bases in the middle. The CDR3 runs to 12 residues.

The V and J genes are TRBV5-5 and TRBJ1-6; D remains unclear. Sequences were derived from peripheral blood, sampled in a trial of Ad26.COV2.S vaccine versus placebo. The TCR was taken from a person between 18 and 60 years old who received the Ad26.COV2.S COVID-19 vaccine or a placebo. The CDR3 reads CASSLGDSPLHF. For the CDR3, the DNA is TGTGCCAGCAGCCTCGGGGATTCACCCCTCCACTTT.